Listed below are T cell receptor beta chains from one sample, sequenced in a study of T cell responses to AZD1222 COVID-19 vaccine. Libraries were prepared by immunoSEQ multiplex PCR; TCRdb keeps only in-frame clonotypes and omits some of them. The table shows about 110,000 clones, with roughly 90% occurring only once. Sequenced here: peripheral blood, sampled on day 0 of AZD1222 vaccination. All receptors come from an adult in good health. Both conserved end residues are part of each CDR3. A D gene is named only where the DNA matches it firmly. Size values are once, few and many counts, or a class for expanded clones, and some rows have none.

TRBV10-3	TRBJ1-2	TRBD1	-	CAISATDRGYGYTF	TGTGCCATCAGTGCTACTGACAGGGGTTATGGCTACACCTTC
TRBV27	TRBJ1-5	-	-	CASSPRGAGLNQPQHF	TGTGCCAGCAGTCCTCGGGGCGCGGGACTCAATCAGCCCCAGCATTTT
TRBV4-1	TRBJ2-1	TRBD2	-	CASREREGLTYNEQFF	TGCGCCAGCCGCGAGCGGGAGGGCCTAACCTACAATGAGCAGTTCTTC
TRBV6-2/TRBV6-3	TRBJ2-2	-	-	CASSDISTGELFF	TGTGCCAGCAGTGACATCTCGACCGGGGAGCTGTTTTTT
TRBV5-5	TRBJ1-2	-	-	CASSLAQGTDGYTF	TGTGCCAGCAGCTTGGCCCAGGGGACTGATGGCTACACCTTC
TRBV28	TRBJ2-3	-	-	CASSGGTDTQYF	TGTGCCAGTTCCGGGGGCACAGATACGCAGTATTTT
TRBV4-3	TRBJ1-4	-	-	CASSQVRSNEKLFF	TGCGCCAGCAGCCAAGTAAGAAGTAACGAAAAACTGTTTTTT
TRBV3-1/TRBV3-2	TRBJ1-6	TRBD1	-	CASSGRGNYNSPLHF	TGTGCCAGCAGCGGCAGGGGGAACTATAATTCACCCCTCCACTTT
TRBV23-1	TRBJ1-5	TRBD1	-	CASSPVRGQRNQPQHF	TGCGCCAGCAGTCCGGTGAGGGGGCAGAGAAATCAGCCCCAGCATTTT
TRBV12-3/TRBV12-4	TRBJ1-2	TRBD1	-	CASRLTGNYGYTF	TGTGCCAGCAGACTGACAGGGAACTATGGCTACACCTTC
TRBV7-2	TRBJ2-2	TRBD1	-	CASSLTRQGTNTGELFF	TGTGCCAGCAGCTTAACTAGACAGGGGACGAACACCGGGGAGCTGTTTTTT
TRBV5-1	TRBJ1-1	-	-	CASSLAGGRETEAFF	TGCGCCAGCAGCCTCGCTGGGGGGCGGGAGACTGAAGCTTTCTTT
TRBV4-2	TRBJ1-2	-	-	CASSQDISQGSGYTF	TGTGCCAGCAGCCAAGATATCAGCCAGGGCAGTGGCTACACCTTC
TRBV18	TRBJ1-2	-	-	CASSPQGDGYTF	TGTGCCAGCTCACCACAGGGAGATGGCTACACCTTC
TRBV30	TRBJ1-1	TRBD1	-	CAWSVPGTANTEAFF	TGTGCCTGGAGTGTACCTGGGACAGCCAACACTGAAGCTTTCTTT
TRBV19	TRBJ2-2	-	-	CASSNIEAGFGELFF	TGTGCCAGTAGTAACATCGAGGCCGGGTTCGGGGAGCTGTTTTTT
TRBV7-9	TRBJ1-1	-	-	CASSLLQTNTEAFF	TGTGCCAGCAGCTTACTACAGACAAACACTGAAGCTTTCTTT
TRBV5-8	TRBJ2-3	TRBD2	-	CASSRRSGRATDTQYF	TGTGCCAGCAGCCGCCGCAGCGGGAGGGCCACAGATACGCAGTATTTT
TRBV2	TRBJ1-2	-	-	CATIEGVGYGYTF	TGTGCCACTATAGAGGGTGTAGGCTATGGCTACACCTTC
TRBV19	TRBJ1-6	-	-	CASSLDGEVTYNSPLHF	TGTGCCAGTAGTCTCGATGGGGAGGTCACCTATAATTCACCCCTCCACTTT
TRBV18	TRBJ2-7	TRBD1	-	CASSPTTGTGIYEQYF	TGTGCCAGCTCACCGACGACCGGGACAGGGATATACGAGCAGTACTTC
TRBV29-1	TRBJ1-1	-	-	CSVYHQGGTAFF	TGCAGCGTTTACCATCAGGGAGGAACAGCTTTCTTT
TRBV10-3	TRBJ2-7	TRBD2	-	CAIRPTSGEYEQYF	TGTGCCATCAGACCAACTAGCGGGGAGTACGAGCAGTACTTC
TRBV3-1/TRBV3-2	TRBJ1-1	-	-	CASSQTMNTEAFF	TGTGCCAGCAGCCAGACCATGAACACTGAAGCTTTCTTT
TRBV15	TRBJ2-3	-	-	CATSRVQGFTDTQYF	TGTGCCACCAGCAGAGTACAGGGTTTCACAGATACGCAGTATTTT
TRBV5-6	TRBJ2-2	-	few	CASSSYLRTGELFF	TGTGCCAGCAGCTCATACCTACGGACCGGGGAGCTGTTTTTT
TRBV21-1	TRBJ1-3	-	-	CASSKGCIAEPYLSGNTIYF	TGTGCCAGCAGCAAAGGTTGTATCGCCGAGCCTTATTTATCTGGAAACACCATATATTTT
TRBV4-1	TRBJ2-1	-	-	CASSRFLNEQFF	TGCGCCAGCAGCCGGTTCTTAAATGAGCAGTTCTTC
TRBV5-5	TRBJ2-7	TRBD1	-	CASSRAGTGGHEQYF	TGTGCCAGCAGCCGCGCCGGGACAGGGGGCCACGAGCAGTACTTC
TRBV7-2	TRBJ2-3	TRBD2	-	CASSLGEAGPSQYF	TGTGCCAGCAGCTTGGGGGAAGCGGGACCGTCGCAGTATTTT
TRBV29-1	TRBJ1-2	-	-	CSVGEGYGYTF	TGCAGCGTTGGAGAAGGCTATGGCTACACCTTC
TRBV24-1	TRBJ2-3	TRBD2	-	CATGERENTDTQYF	TGTGCCACCGGCGAGCGGGAGAACACAGATACGCAGTATTTT
TRBV4-1	TRBJ2-3	TRBD2	-	CASSRVSGIVADTQYF	TGCGCCAGCAGCCGAGTTAGCGGGATCGTCGCAGATACGCAGTATTTT
TRBV4-2	TRBJ2-7	-	-	CASSQSAGSSYEQYF	TGTGCCAGCAGCCAGAGTGCAGGATCTTCCTACGAGCAGTACTTC
TRBV29-1	TRBJ2-5	-	-	CSVVSQGETQYF	TGCAGCGTCGTTTCCCAGGGGGAGACCCAGTACTTC
TRBV28	TRBJ1-1	-	-	CASSPTDSGYTEAFF	TGTGCCAGCAGTCCGACGGACAGTGGTTACACTGAAGCTTTCTTT
TRBV5-5	TRBJ1-5	-	-	CASSSKNEGTQHF	TGTGCCAGCAGCTCCAAAAATGAGGGGACCCAGCATTTT
TRBV29-1	TRBJ1-5	TRBD1	-	CSAQPDREWQPQHF	TGCAGCGCACAACCTGACAGGGAATGGCAGCCCCAGCATTTT
TRBV3-1/TRBV3-2	TRBJ1-6	-	-	CASSRLGPYGAGRNSPLHF	TGTGCCAGCAGCCGTTTGGGACCGTATGGAGCAGGGCGCAATTCACCCCTCCACTTT
TRBV15	TRBJ2-1	-	-	CATSRDRDSYNEQFF	TGTGCCACCAGCAGAGACCGGGACTCATACAATGAGCAGTTCTTC
TRBV4-1	TRBJ1-1	-	-	CASSQVRRVGTEAFF	TGCGCCAGCAGCCAAGTCAGAAGAGTGGGCACTGAAGCTTTCTTT
TRBV11-3	TRBJ1-1	-	once	CASSDTSLNTEAFF	TGTGCCAGCAGCGATACAAGTCTTAACACTGAAGCTTTCTTT
TRBV9	TRBJ2-5	TRBD1	-	CASSVEGQQKETQYF	TGTGCCAGCAGCGTAGAGGGACAGCAGAAAGAGACCCAGTACTTC
TRBV5-6	TRBJ1-1	-	-	CASSSDRGIVHTEAFF	TGTGCCAGCAGCTCAGACCGGGGTATTGTACACACTGAAGCTTTCTTT
TRBV30	TRBJ2-3	-	-	CASQADWSTDTQYF	TGTGCCTCCCAAGCGGACTGGAGCACAGATACGCAGTATTTT
TRBV7-9	TRBJ2-5	TRBD1	-	CASSPDGTAQETQYF	TGTGCCAGCAGCCCCGACGGGACAGCGCAAGAGACCCAGTACTTC
TRBV27	TRBJ2-5	-	-	CASSFGRGETQYF	TGTGCCAGCAGTTTCGGTCGAGGAGAGACCCAGTACTTC
TRBV6-2/TRBV6-3	TRBJ2-2	TRBD2	-	CASSYESGSHTGELFF	TGTGCCAGCAGTTACGAGAGCGGGAGCCACACCGGGGAGCTGTTTTTT
TRBV9	TRBJ2-7	TRBD1	-	CASSVGLPPGQGSEQYF	TGTGCCAGCAGCGTAGGACTACCTCCCGGACAGGGAAGCGAGCAGTACTTC
TRBV14	TRBJ2-5	-	-	CASSQESIVAAQETQYF	TGTGCCAGCAGCCAAGAAAGCATAGTAGCAGCCCAAGAGACCCAGTACTTC
TRBV6-5	TRBJ2-1	-	-	CASSPSYEQFF	TGTGCCAGCAGTCCTTCGTATGAGCAGTTCTTC
TRBV29-1	TRBJ2-1	-	-	CSVDVSLVYNEQFF	TGCAGCGTTGATGTGTCCCTCGTCTACAATGAGCAGTTCTTC
TRBV5-6	TRBJ1-1	-	-	CASSFISRGRGNTEAFF	TGTGCCAGCAGCTTCATTTCCAGGGGCCGGGGGAACACTGAAGCTTTCTTT
TRBV12-3/TRBV12-4	TRBJ2-7	-	-	CASSLRPNEQYF	TGTGCCAGCAGTTTGAGGCCAAACGAGCAGTACTTC